This T cell receptor (beta chain) was identified during a study of technical replicates of blood from a handful of donors. Sequenced by immunoSEQ multiplex PCR; TCRdb stores in-frame clones only, minus some. The table has 65,000 to 90,000 clones, approximately 86% seen once; the top ten hold 4.5% to 6%. This CDR3 has 13 residues. V lost 4 bases, J lost 9 bases, and 13 bases lay in between. Germline CDR1 GTSNPN, CDR2 SVGIG (reference sequence). The chain employs TRBV30 and TRBJ1-6; tentative D call: TRBD1 (6 bases). This clonotype was obtained from a human donor in good health. Some clones in this sample may be carry-over from other donors' samples. The specimen sequenced was PBMCs. The CDR3 DNA reads TGTGCCTGGACCGGGACAACCTTTTCACCCCTCCACTTT. Protein product: CAWTGTTFSPLHF.